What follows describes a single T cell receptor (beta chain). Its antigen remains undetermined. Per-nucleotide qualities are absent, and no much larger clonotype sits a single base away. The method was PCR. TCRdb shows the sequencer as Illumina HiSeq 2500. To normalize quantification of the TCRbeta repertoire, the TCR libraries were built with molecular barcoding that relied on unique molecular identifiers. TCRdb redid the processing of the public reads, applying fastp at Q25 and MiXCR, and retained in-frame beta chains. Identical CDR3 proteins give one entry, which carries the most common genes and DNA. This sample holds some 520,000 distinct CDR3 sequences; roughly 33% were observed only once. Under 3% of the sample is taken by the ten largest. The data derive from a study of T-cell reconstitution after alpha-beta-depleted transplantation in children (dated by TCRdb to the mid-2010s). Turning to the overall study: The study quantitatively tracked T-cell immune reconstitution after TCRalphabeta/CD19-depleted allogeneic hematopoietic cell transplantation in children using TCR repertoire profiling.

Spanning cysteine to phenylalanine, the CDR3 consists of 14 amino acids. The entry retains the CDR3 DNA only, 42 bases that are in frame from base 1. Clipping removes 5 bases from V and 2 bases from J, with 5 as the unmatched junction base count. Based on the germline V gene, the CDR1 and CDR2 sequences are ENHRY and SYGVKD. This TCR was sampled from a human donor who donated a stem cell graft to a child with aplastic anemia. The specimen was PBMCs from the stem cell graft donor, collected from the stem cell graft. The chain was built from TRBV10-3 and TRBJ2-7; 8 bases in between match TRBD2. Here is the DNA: TGTGCCATCAGTACCGGGACTAGGGCCTACGAGCAGTACTTC. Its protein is CAISTGTRAYEQYF.